The entry below gives a single TCR beta chain sequence along with its context. Antigen specificity is unknown. This entry is derived from a study of CD8 T cells in Susac syndrome. High-throughput TCR beta sequencing covered peripheral CD8+ and CD4+ T cells. Bulk CD8+ and CD4+ cells came from magnetic negative isolation; CD8+ TEMRA by FACS. Germline V lookup: CDR1 SQVTM, CDR2 ANQGSEA. V was shortened by 4 bases and J by 7 bases, with 11 bases between the two germline ends. The CDR3 spans 12 residues. Random hexamers primed reverse transcription of about 0.45 to 1 ug RNA. Coverage of TCR beta CDR3 amplification by immunoSEQ multiplex PCR extended to 54 Vbeta and 13 Jbeta. Using its own MiXCR run on the immunoSEQ multiplex PCR reads, TCRdb lists one record per CDR3 protein. Here the sample spans 150,000 to 190,000 distinct CDR3 sequences, 85% to 95% being singletons. Study-level findings and limits: CD4+ repertoires of Susac syndrome patients lacked detectable clonal expansion.

The V gene is TRBV29-1, the J gene TRBJ1-5; D is unresolved. Sequenced sample: CD4+ T cells from PBMCs. This clonotype was sampled from a human donor with Susac syndrome. CDR3 DNA: TGCAGCGTTGGAGTCGGTTCGCAGCCCCAGCATTTT. It yields the protein CSVGVGSQPQHF.